This entry lists 21 T cell receptor beta chains sequenced from one sample in a study of blood T cell repertoires in COVID-19. The method was immunoSEQ multiplex PCR; TCRdb's version includes in-frame clones alone and lacks a portion of them. The sample includes 300,000 to 350,000 clones, about nine tenths seen only once; the top ten take around 10%. Sequenced: peripheral blood. All receptors derive from a man aged 25-40 years with COVID-19, enrolled during active disease.

The chain has TRBV7-9 and TRBJ2-5; possible D gene TRBD2, 5 bases. V was cut by 3 bases and J by 4 bases, with 12 bases left in between. The CDR3 spans 14 residues. CDR1 and CDR2 from the germline V gene are SEHNR and FQNEAQ (reference sequence). The CDR3 DNA follows: TGTGCCAGCAGCTTCACCCTAGCCGGAGAGACCCAGTACTTC. As protein: CASSFTLAGETQYF.

The chain combines TRBV7-9 with TRBJ1-2; 8 bases align to TRBD1. CDR1 and CDR2 (germline): SEHNR, FQNEAQ (reference sequence). The CDR3 consists of 18 residues. After removal of 4 bases from V and 4 bases from J, the junction contained 17 bases not matched to a gene. The CDR3 protein is CASSSPGQDEIHPYGYTF. CDR3 bases: TGTGCCAGCAGCTCTCCGGGACAGGACGAAATCCATCCCTATGGCTACACCTTC.

The chain links TRBV7-3 to TRBJ2-1, with D maybe TRBD2 (5 bases). Per germline, CDR1 SGHTA and CDR2 FQGTGA. V lost 6 bases and J lost 5, with 11 bases in between. The CDR3 contains 13 residues. The CDR3 coding sequence is TGTGCCAGCAGTCAAACTAGGCACAATGAGCAGTTCTTC. It yields the protein CASSQTRHNEQFF.

This clone came up once. The CDR3 DNA is TGCGCCAGCAGCTTGGCGTTAGCGGGAGGTCTCGGCGATGAGCAGTTCTTC. It yields the protein CASSLALAGGLGDEQFF. J is TRBJ2-1 and V is TRBV5-1, with TRBD2 matching over 10 bases. Per the germline V gene, CDR1 is SGHRS and CDR2 is YFSETQ. With V trimmed by 0 bases and J by 8 bases, 11 bases remained unmatched. This CDR3 has 17 residues. Together with reference TRBV5-1 and TRBJ2-1, the CDR3 gives the full variable domain: KAGVTQTPRYLIKTRGQQVTLSCSPISGHRSVSWYQQTPGQGLQFLFEYFSETQRNKGNFPGRFSGRQFSNSRSEMNVSTLELGDSALYLCASSLALAGGLGDEQFFGPGTRLTVL.

The chain uses TRBV5-1 and TRBJ1-3; no definite D call. Germline CDR1 and CDR2: SGHRS and YFSETQ. Trimming left V 0 bases short and J 0 bases short, with 13 bases between. This CDR3 contains 17 residues. The CDR3 reads CASSLASRSDSGNTIYF. The CDR3 DNA reads TGCGCCAGCAGCTTGGCCTCCCGCTCAGACTCTGGAAACACCATATATTTT.

The J gene is TRBJ1-5, the V gene TRBV6-2 or TRBV6-3; possibly TRBD1 for D (5 bases). This CDR3 spans 16 amino acids. The germline V and J ends were trimmed by 2 bases and 0 bases, with 11 bases remaining between them. Germline values: CDR1 MNHEY, CDR2 SVGEGT. The CDR3 loop reads CASSYRGSHSNQPQHF. The CDR3 coding sequence is TGTGCCAGCAGTTACAGGGGATCTCATAGCAATCAGCCCCAGCATTTT.

The chain uses TRBV7-3 and TRBJ2-1, with TRBD2 matching over 11 bases. Germline CDR1 reads SGHTA; CDR2 reads FQGTGA. CDR3 length: 15 amino acids. The J segment lost 7 bases and the V segment lost 5 bases, leaving 7 bases of the junction unmatched. Here the CDR3 reads CASSVSGGAANEQFF. DNA for the CDR3: TGTGCCAGCAGCGTTAGCGGGGGGGCCGCGAATGAGCAGTTCTTC.

This chain joins TRBV28 and TRBJ2-7; D possibly corresponds to TRBD2 (5 bases). The V end lost 5 bases, the J end lost 2 bases, and 16 bases lay between the germline ends. The CDR3 runs 15 residues. The germline V gene encodes CDR1 MDHEN and CDR2 SYDVKM. The CDR3 region is CASSGLATRAYEQYF. DNA of the CDR3: TGTGCCAGCAGTGGGTTAGCGACCAGAGCCTACGAGCAGTACTTC.

The rearrangement uses TRBV11-3 and TRBJ2-1; D possibly corresponds to TRBD1 (6 bases). V was pared by 0 bases and J by 8 bases, with 11 bases between. Germline assignment: CDR1 SGHNT and CDR2 YENEEA. The CDR3 totals 14 residues. The CDR3 nucleotides read TGTGCCAGCAGCTTAGATTCAGGGGTCGATGAGCAGTTCTTC. Translating gives CASSLDSGVDEQFF.

The gene calls are TRBV6-1 and TRBJ2-7; tentatively, D is TRBD1 (6 bases). This CDR3 has 15 amino acids. Germline V gene lookup returns CDR1 MNHNS and CDR2 SASEGT. V gave up 1 base and J gave up 4 bases, with 14 bases separating them. CDR3 amino acids: CASSEGLGAIYEQYF. The CDR3 region has the DNA TGTGCCAGCAGTGAAGGATTGGGGGCGATATACGAGCAGTACTTC.

The chain has TRBV5-4 and TRBJ1-6, with D possibly being TRBD1 (6 bases). Germline V gives CDR1 SGHNT, CDR2 YYREEE (reference sequence). The CDR3 runs 18 residues. V dropped 2 bases and J dropped 1 base, with 16 bases sitting between them. In nucleotides, the CDR3 is TGTGCCAGCAGCTTTGGCGGGGGGCGAGGATCCTATAATTCACCCCTCCACTTT. Amino acids: CASSFGGGRGSYNSPLHF.

The rearrangement links TRBV12-2 to TRBJ2-1; the D call of TRBD2 is as the table states it, not checked on the DNA. TRBV12-2 is classified as a pseudogene. CDR3 size: 13 residues. CDR3 in DNA: TGTGCAAGTCGCCCTGTCTCCTACAATGAGCAGTTCTTC. Protein product: CASRPVSYNEQFF.

This sequence joins TRBV5-1 and TRBJ1-2; the match to TRBD1 covers 11 bases. Trimming took 1 base from V and 8 from J; bases not matched to a gene: 10. This CDR3 has 16 residues. Germline lookup yields CDR1 SGHRS and CDR2 YFSETQ. CDR3 in amino acids: CASSLLPGQGVEGYTF. The CDR3 region has the DNA TGCGCCAGCAGCTTGCTCCCGGGACAGGGGGTGGAAGGCTACACCTTC.

V is TRBV6-2 or TRBV6-3 and J is TRBJ2-2, with no clear D. Per the germline V gene, CDR1 is MNHEY and CDR2 is SVGEGT. The V end lost 4 bases, the J end lost 4 bases, and 10 bases lay between the germline ends. The CDR3 is 14 residues long. CDR3 sequence: CASSSTPGTGELFF. The DNA of the CDR3 is TGTGCCAGCAGTTCAACCCCCGGCACCGGGGAGCTGTTTTTT.

This chain uses TRBV18 with TRBJ1-1, with D possibly TRBD1 on 6 matching bases. Trimming removed 2 bases from V and 8 bases from J, with 6 bases in between. CDR3 length equals 11 residues. The germline V gene encodes CDR1 KGHSH and CDR2 LQKENI. The DNA for the CDR3 is TGTGCCAGCTCACCAGGGACAGAAGCTTTCTTT. Translated: CASSPGTEAFF.

This sequence joins TRBV18 and TRBJ1-4, with D possibly matching TRBD1 (5 bases). Per germline, CDR1 KGHSH and CDR2 LQKENI. CDR3 length: 16 amino acids. V was pared by 5 bases and J by 8 bases, with 21 bases between. DNA of the CDR3: TGTGCCAGCTCATCCGAAATGGGGGGGTCTGTGGAAAAACTGTTTTTT. This sequence encodes CASSSEMGGSVEKLFF.

The V gene is TRBV6-2 or TRBV6-3, the J gene TRBJ1-4, with D possibly TRBD1 on 6 matching bases. The CDR3 spans 17 residues. Germline V gene sequence: CDR1 MNHEY, CDR2 SVGEGT. V was trimmed by 5 bases and J by 0 bases, leaving 16 bases between them. Written as DNA, the CDR3 is TGTGCCAGCAGTCCCGACAGGAACGGGGCAACTAATGAAAAACTGTTTTTT. Amino acid sequence: CASSPDRNGATNEKLFF.

This chain joins TRBV19 and TRBJ1-5; no clear D gene. V lost 6 bases and J lost 9, with 15 bases in between. CDR3 length: 13 amino acids. Germline V gene data show CDR1 as LNHDA and CDR2 as SQIVND (reference sequence). The CDR3 here is CASRRVDIGPQHF. The CDR3 DNA reads TGTGCCAGTAGGCGGGTCGATATCGGGCCCCAGCATTTT.

The V call is TRBV9, the J call TRBJ2-1; 12 nucleotides match TRBD2. V lost 4 bases to trimming and J lost 3 bases; unmatched junction nucleotides: 2. Germline values: CDR1 SGDLS, CDR2 YYNGEE. The CDR3 has 15 residues. The CDR3 here is CASSSTSGSYNEQFF. CDR3 nucleotide sequence: TGTGCCAGCAGCTCGACTAGCGGGAGCTACAATGAGCAGTTCTTC.

The chain carries TRBV28 and TRBJ2-1; D not resolved. The germline V gene encodes CDR1 MDHEN and CDR2 SYDVKM. There are 11 residues in the CDR3. V was trimmed by 3 bases and J by 6 bases, leaving 3 bases between them. The CDR3 loop reads CASSFINEQFF. CDR3 coding DNA: TGTGCCAGCAGTTTTATCAATGAGCAGTTCTTC.

This sequence joins TRBV5-1 and TRBJ2-5, with D uncertain. V lost 0 bases and J 2 bases, leaving 8 bases between the germline ends. Germline-derived CDR1 and CDR2 are SGHRS and YFSETQ. This CDR3 spans 14 amino acids. This CDR3 reads CASSLGQVQETQYF. The CDR3 region has the DNA TGCGCCAGCAGCTTGGGTCAGGTACAAGAGACCCAGTACTTC.